This TCR beta chain emerged from a study of identical twins. Details on this clonotype: This could be a read error, since a much larger clone is one nucleotide away.

Each CDR3 protein gets one entry after TCRdb re-called the 5' RACE reads with MiXCR. The table includes about 660,000 distinct CDR3 sequences, 8.6% detected once. This CDR3 spans 15 amino acids. Germline assignment: CDR1 SEHNR and CDR2 FQNEAQ (reference sequence). The same sample was also studied in work on yellow fever vaccine responses in identical twins.

Material: PBMCs. The clonotype was recovered from a woman aged 18-35 years in good health. The V and J genes are TRBV7-9 and TRBJ2-7, with a weak D call TRBD2 (7 bases). CDR3 in DNA: TGTGCCAGCAGCTCCCAAGGTGGGGGGGCCTACAAGCAGTACTTC. Amino acids: CASSSQGGGAYKQYF.